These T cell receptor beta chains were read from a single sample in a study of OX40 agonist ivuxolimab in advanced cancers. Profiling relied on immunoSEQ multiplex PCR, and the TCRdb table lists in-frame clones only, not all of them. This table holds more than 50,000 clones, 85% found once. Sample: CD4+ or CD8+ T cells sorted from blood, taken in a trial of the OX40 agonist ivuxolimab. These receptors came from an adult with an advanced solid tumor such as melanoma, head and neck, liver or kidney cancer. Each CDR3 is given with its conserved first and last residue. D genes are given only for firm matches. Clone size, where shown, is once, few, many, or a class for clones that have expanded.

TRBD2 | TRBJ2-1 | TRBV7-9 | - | CASSPPTSGRRTYNEQFF | TGTGCCAGCAGCCCCCCGACTAGCGGGAGGAGGACCTACAATGAGCAGTTCTTC
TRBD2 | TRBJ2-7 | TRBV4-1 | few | CASSFRAGGFVAQYF | TGCGCCAGCAGCTTTCGAGCGGGAGGGTTCGTCGCGCAGTACTTC
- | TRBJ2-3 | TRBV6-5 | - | CASRSFFSTDTQYF | TGTGCCAGCAGATCATTTTTTAGCACAGATACGCAGTATTTT
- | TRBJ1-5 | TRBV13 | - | CASSQENNQPQHF | TGTGCCAGCAGCCAAGAGAACAATCAGCCCCAGCATTTT
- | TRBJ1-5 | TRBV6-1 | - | CASRSGDAQYQPQHF | TGTGCCAGCAGAAGTGGGGATGCCCAGTATCAGCCCCAGCATTTT
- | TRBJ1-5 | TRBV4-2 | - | CASSQAADGHNQPQHF | TGTGCCAGCAGCCAAGCGGCGGACGGCCACAATCAGCCCCAGCATTTT
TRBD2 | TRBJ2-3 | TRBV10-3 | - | CAISDRTSGTDTQYF | TGTGCCATCAGTGATCGGACTAGCGGCACAGATACGCAGTATTTT
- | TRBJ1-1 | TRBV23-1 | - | CASSRPGTEAFF | TGCGCCAGCAGTCGTCCGGGCACTGAAGCTTTCTTT
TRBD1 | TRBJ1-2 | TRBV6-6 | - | CASSSLGTGGGYTF | TGTGCCAGCAGTTCCCTTGGGACAGGGGGTGGCTACACCTTC
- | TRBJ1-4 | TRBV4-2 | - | CASSQRGGDSEKLFF | TGTGCCAGCAGCCAAAGAGGAGGGGATTCTGAAAAACTGTTTTTT
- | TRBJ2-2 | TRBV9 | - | CASSVGGGIPGELFF | TGTGCCAGCAGCGTCGGTGGCGGGATTCCCGGGGAGCTGTTTTTT
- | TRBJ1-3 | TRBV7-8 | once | CASSYGFTGNTIYF | TGTGCCAGCAGCTACGGGTTTACTGGAAACACCATATATTTT
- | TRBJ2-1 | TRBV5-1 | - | CASQNTLSYNEQFF | TGCGCCAGCCAAAACACCCTCTCCTACAATGAGCAGTTCTTC
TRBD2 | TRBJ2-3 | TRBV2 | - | CASSDLAGGRGSDTQYF | TGTGCCAGCAGTGACTTAGCGGGAGGGCGGGGGTCGGATACGCAGTATTTT
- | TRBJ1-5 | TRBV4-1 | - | CATSRDIYSNQPQHF | TGCGCCACCAGCCGGGACATTTATAGCAATCAGCCCCAGCATTTT
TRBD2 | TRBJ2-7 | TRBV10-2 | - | CASRLAGELNEQYF | TGCGCCAGCAGATTAGCGGGCGAACTTAACGAGCAGTACTTC
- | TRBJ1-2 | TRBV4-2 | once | CASSQDARAGGYTF | TGTGCCAGCAGCCAAGATGCCAGGGCGGGAGGCTACACCTTC
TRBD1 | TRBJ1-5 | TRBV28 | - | CASRLGQGINQPQHF | TGTGCCAGTAGGCTGGGACAGGGGATAAATCAGCCCCAGCATTTT
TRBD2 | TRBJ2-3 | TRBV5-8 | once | CASSLPVTSGVTDTQYF | TGTGCCAGCAGTCTACCAGTGACTAGCGGGGTCACAGATACGCAGTATTTT
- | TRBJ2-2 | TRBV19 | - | CASSMVNTGELFF | TGTGCCAGTAGTATGGTAAACACCGGGGAGCTGTTTTTT
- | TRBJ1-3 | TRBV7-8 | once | CASSLGENTIYF | TGTGCCAGCAGCTTAGGTGAAAACACCATATATTTT
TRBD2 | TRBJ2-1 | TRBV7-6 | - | CASSLEASGGANEQFF | TGTGCCAGCAGCTTAGAGGCTAGCGGGGGGGCGAATGAGCAGTTCTTC
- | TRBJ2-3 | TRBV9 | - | CASSVEARGTDTQYF | TGTGCCAGCAGCGTAGAGGCCAGGGGCACAGATACGCAGTATTTT
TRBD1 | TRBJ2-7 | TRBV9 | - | CASSPGTGGGYEQYF | TGTGCCAGCAGCCCCGGGACAGGGGGCGGGTACGAGCAGTACTTC
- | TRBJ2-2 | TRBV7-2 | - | CASSLGANTGELFF | TGTGCCAGCAGCTTAGGAGCGAACACCGGGGAGCTGTTTTTT
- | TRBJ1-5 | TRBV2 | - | CASSWGTSSNQPQHF | TGTGCCAGCAGTTGGGGGACAAGTAGCAATCAGCCCCAGCATTTT
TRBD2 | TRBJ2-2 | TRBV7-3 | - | CASSVTQTSGRAGELFF | TGTGCCAGCAGCGTAACCCAGACTAGCGGGAGGGCCGGGGAGCTGTTTTTT
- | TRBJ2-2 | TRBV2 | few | CASRPTSPGELFF | TGTGCCAGCAGGCCCACGTCGCCCGGGGAGCTGTTTTTT
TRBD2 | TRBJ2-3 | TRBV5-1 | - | CASSYAGGADTQYF | TGCGCCAGCAGCTACGCGGGAGGGGCAGATACGCAGTATTTT